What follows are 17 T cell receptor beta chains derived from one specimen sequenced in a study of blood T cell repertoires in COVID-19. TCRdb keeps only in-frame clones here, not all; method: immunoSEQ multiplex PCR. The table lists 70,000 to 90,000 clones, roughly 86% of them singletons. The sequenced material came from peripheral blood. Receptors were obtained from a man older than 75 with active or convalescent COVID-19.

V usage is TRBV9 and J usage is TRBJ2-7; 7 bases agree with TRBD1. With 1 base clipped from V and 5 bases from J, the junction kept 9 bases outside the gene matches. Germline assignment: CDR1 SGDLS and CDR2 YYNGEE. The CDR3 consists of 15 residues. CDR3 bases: TGTGCCAGCAGCGTACCTGACAGGGATTGTAACGAGCAGTACGTC. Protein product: CASSVPDRDCNEQYV.

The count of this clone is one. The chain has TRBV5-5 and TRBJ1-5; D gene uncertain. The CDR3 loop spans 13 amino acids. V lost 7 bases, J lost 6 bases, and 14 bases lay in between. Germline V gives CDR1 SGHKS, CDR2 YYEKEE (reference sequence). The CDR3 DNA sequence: TGTGCCAGCGGACTGGCGCCCGGTCAGCCCCAGCATTTT. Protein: CASGLAPGQPQHF.

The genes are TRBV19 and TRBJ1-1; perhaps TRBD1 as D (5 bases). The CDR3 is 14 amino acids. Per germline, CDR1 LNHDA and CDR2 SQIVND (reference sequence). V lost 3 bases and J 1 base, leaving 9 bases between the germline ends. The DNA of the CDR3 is TGTGCCAGTAGTATCAGACAGTCGAACACTGAAGCTTTCTTT. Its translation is CASSIRQSNTEAFF. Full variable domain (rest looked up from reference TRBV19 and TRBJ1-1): DGGITQSPKYLFRKEGQNVTLSCEQNLNHDAMYWYRQDPGQGLRLIYYSQIVNDFQKGDIAEGYSVSREKKESFPLTVTSAQKNPTAFYLCASSIRQSNTEAFFGQGTRLTVV.

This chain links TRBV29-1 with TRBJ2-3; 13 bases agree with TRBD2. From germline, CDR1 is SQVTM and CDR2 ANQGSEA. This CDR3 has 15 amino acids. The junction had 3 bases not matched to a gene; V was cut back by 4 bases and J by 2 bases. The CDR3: CSVAGLAGHTDTQYF. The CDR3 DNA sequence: TGCAGCGTTGCGGGACTAGCGGGGCACACAGATACGCAGTATTTT.

Written as DNA, the CDR3 is TGTGCCAGCAGAGGACAGGCAGGGGAGACCCAGTACTTC. The encoded protein is CASRGQAGETQYF. V gene TRBV25-1 combines with J gene TRBJ2-5; 7 bases match TRBD1. J lost 5 bases, V lost 6 bases, and 6 bases had no gene match. This CDR3 comprises 13 residues. CDR1 and CDR2 (germline): MGHDK, SYGVNS.

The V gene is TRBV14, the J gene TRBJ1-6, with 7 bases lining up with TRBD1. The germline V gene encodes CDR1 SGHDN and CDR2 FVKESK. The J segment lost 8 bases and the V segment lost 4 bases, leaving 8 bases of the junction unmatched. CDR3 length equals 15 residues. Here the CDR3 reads CASSPRGHADSPLHF. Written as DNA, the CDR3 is TGTGCCAGCAGCCCTAGGGGGCACGCGGATTCACCCCTCCACTTT.

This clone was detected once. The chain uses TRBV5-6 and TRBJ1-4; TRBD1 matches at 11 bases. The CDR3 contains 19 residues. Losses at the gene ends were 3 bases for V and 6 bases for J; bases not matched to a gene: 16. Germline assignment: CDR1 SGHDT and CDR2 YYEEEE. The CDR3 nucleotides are TGTGCCAGCAGCTCCACCTCGGACAGGGGGCGCGGGTGGGATGAAAAACTGTTTTTT. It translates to CASSSTSDRGRGWDEKLFF. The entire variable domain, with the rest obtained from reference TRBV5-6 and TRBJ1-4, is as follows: DAGVTQSPTHLIKTRGQQVTLRCSPKSGHDTVSWYQQALGQGPQFIFQYYEEEERQRGNFPDRFSGHQFPNYSSELNVNALLLGDSALYLCASSSTSDRGRGWDEKLFFGSGTQLSVL.

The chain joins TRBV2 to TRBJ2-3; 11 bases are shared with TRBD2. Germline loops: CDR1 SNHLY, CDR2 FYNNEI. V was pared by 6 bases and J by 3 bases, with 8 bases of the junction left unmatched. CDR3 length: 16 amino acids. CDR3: CASSSLAGGPTDTQYF. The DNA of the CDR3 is TGTGCCAGCAGCTCTTTAGCGGGGGGGCCTACAGATACGCAGTATTTT.

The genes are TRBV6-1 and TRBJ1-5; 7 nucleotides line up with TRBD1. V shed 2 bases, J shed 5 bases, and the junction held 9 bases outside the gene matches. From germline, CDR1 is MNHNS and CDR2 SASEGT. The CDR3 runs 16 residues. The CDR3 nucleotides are TGTGCCAGCAGTGAAAGACGACAGGGTCCCTATCAGCCCCAGCATTTT. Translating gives CASSERRQGPYQPQHF.

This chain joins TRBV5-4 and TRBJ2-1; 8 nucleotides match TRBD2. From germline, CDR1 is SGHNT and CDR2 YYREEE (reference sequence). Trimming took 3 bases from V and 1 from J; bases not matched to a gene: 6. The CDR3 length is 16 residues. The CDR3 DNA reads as TGTGCCAGCAGCTCGGGGGGGGGACTGTCCTACAATGAGCAGTTCTTC. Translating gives CASSSGGGLSYNEQFF.

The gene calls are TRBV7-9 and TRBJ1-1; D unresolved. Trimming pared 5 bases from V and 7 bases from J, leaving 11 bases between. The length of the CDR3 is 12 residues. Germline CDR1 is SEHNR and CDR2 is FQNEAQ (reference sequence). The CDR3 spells CASSPAGFEAFF. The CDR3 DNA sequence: TGTGCCAGCAGCCCAGCGGGATTTGAAGCTTTCTTT. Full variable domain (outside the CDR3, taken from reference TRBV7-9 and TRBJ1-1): DTGVSQNPRHKITKRGQNVTFRCDPISEHNRLYWYRQTLGQGPEFLTYFQNEAQLEKSRLLSDRFSAERPKGSFSTLEIQRTEQGDSAMYLCASSPAGFEAFFGQGTRLTVV.

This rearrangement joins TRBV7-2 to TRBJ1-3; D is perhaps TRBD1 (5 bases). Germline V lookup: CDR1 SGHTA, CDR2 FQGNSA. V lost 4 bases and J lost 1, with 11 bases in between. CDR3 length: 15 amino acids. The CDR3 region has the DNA TGTGCCAGCAGCTCCAGGGTCGGTTCTGGAAACACCATATATTTT. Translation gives CASSSRVGSGNTIYF. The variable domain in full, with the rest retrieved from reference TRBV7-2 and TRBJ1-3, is GAGVSQSPSNKVTEKGKDVELRCDPISGHTALYWYRQSLGQGLEFLIYFQGNSAPDKSGLPSDRFSAERTGGSVSTLTIQRTQQEDSAVYLCASSSRVGSGNTIYFGEGSWLTVV.

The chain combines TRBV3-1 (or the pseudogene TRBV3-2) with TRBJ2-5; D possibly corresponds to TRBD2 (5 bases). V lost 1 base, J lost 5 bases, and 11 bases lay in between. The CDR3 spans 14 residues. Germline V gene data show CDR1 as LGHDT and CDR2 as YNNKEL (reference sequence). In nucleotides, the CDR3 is TGTGCCAGCAGCCAAGGGGCGGGTTGGGAGACCCAGTACTTC. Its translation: CASSQGAGWETQYF.

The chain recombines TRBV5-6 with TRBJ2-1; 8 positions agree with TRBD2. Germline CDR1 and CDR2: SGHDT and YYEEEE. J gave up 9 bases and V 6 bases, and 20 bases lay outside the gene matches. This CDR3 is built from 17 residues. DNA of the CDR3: TGTGCCAGCACCCGGCGCCTCGGAGCGGGAGAAGTTAGTGAGCAGTTCTTC. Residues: CASTRRLGAGEVSEQFF.

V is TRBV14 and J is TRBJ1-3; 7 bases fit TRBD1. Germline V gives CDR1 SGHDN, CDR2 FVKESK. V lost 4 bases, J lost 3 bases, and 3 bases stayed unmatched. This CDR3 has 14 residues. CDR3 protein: CASSLSGGGNTIYF. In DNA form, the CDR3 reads TGTGCCAGCAGCCTTTCAGGGGGTGGAAACACCATATATTTT.

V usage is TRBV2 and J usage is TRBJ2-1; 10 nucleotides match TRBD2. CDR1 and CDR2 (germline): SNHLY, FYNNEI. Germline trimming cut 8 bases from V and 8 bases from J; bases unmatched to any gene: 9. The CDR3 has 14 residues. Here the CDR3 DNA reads TGTGCCAGCCGAGCTAGCGGGAGCTGGGATGAGCAGTTCTTC. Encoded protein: CASRASGSWDEQFF.

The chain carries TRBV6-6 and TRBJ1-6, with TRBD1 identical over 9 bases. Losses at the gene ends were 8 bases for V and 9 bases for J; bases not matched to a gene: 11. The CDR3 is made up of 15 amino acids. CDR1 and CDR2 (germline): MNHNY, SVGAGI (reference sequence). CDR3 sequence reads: CASDSDRGVGSPLHF. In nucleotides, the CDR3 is TGTGCCAGCGATTCGGACAGGGGAGTGGGTTCACCCCTCCACTTT.